This TCR beta chain was profiled in a study of OX40 agonist ivuxolimab in advanced cancers. Study overall: Participants, 70% to 90% male, averaged approximately 60 years of age, ranging from about 20 to 80.

V gave up 5 bases and J gave up 4 bases, with 9 bases separating them. The CDR3 contains 13 residues. Germline loops: CDR1 SEHNR, CDR2 FQNEAQ (reference sequence). Sequenced by immunoSEQ multiplex PCR; TCRdb stores in-frame clones only, minus some. The sample shows 55,000 or so clones, about nine tenths of them seen only once. This TCR was sampled from an adult with an advanced solid tumor such as melanoma, head and neck, liver or kidney cancer. Sequenced material: CD4+ or CD8+ T cells sorted from blood, taken in a trial of the OX40 agonist ivuxolimab. This sequence joins TRBV7-9 and TRBJ1-5; D gene ambiguous. The CDR3 protein is CASSRRENQPQHF. In DNA form, the CDR3 reads TGTGCCAGCAGCCGAAGAGAGAATCAGCCCCAGCATTTT.